These T cell receptor beta chains were read from a single sample in a study of blood T cell repertoires in COVID-19. Profiling relied on immunoSEQ multiplex PCR, and the TCRdb table lists in-frame clones only, not all of them. The sample has roughly 250,000 clones; 85% to 90% are singletons. The sequencing sample was made of PBMCs or T cells enriched from blood (not recorded which). These receptors were obtained from a woman aged 50 to 60 who had recovered from COVID-19. The CDR3 runs from the conserved cysteine through the conserved F or W. Each record gives: clone size, D gene, J gene, V gene, CDR3 DNA, CDR3 protein. The D gene is left open where the match is weak. Size is stated for part of the rows, as once, few or many counts, or as a class when the clone is expanded.

. . TRBJ1-5 TRBV5-5 TGTGCCAGCAGCTTGTATGGTATAGGGGATTTAGGTCAGCCCCAGCATTTT CASSLYGIGDLGQPQHF
. . TRBJ1-2 TRBV6-1 TGTGCCAGCAGTGAATGGGTAGCACTCGTGTCTAACTATGGCTACACCTTC CASSEWVALVSNYGYTF
. TRBD2 TRBJ2-7 TRBV27 TGTGCCAGCAGTTTATCACACCCCGGACTAGCGGGGTACGAGCAGTACTTC CASSLSHPGLAGYEQYF
once TRBD2 TRBJ2-3 TRBV7-2 TGTGCCAGCAGCGCCAGCGGGAGGAGGGCAGATACGCAGTATTTT CASSASGRRADTQYF
. . TRBJ1-5 TRBV2 TGTGCCAGCAGTGAGCGGGCCAGCGCCGGGCCCCAGCATTTT CASSERASAGPQHF
. TRBD1 TRBJ2-7 TRBV12-3/TRBV12-4 TGTGCCAGCAGATCACAGGGGAAATACGAGCAGTACTTC CASRSQGKYEQYF
. TRBD1 TRBJ1-2 TRBV6-2/TRBV6-3 TGTGCCAGCAGCCGCCCGGGGACAGGGGACCATGGCTACACCTTC CASSRPGTGDHGYTF
. TRBD2 TRBJ2-5 TRBV27 TGTGCCAGCAGTCCCCGTTTAGCGGGAGGGGGGGAGACCCAGTACTTC CASSPRLAGGGETQYF
. . TRBJ1-2 TRBV7-2 TGTGCCAGCAGCTTAGGTGGTAGAGGGTGGGGTGGCTACACCTTC CASSLGGRGWGGYTF
. TRBD1 TRBJ2-3 TRBV10-2 TGCGCCAGCAGTGAGAGGGGGGACAGGGGAAGGGGCAAAGCGGGAGTACCAGATACGCAGTATTTT CASSERGDRGRGKAGVPDTQYF